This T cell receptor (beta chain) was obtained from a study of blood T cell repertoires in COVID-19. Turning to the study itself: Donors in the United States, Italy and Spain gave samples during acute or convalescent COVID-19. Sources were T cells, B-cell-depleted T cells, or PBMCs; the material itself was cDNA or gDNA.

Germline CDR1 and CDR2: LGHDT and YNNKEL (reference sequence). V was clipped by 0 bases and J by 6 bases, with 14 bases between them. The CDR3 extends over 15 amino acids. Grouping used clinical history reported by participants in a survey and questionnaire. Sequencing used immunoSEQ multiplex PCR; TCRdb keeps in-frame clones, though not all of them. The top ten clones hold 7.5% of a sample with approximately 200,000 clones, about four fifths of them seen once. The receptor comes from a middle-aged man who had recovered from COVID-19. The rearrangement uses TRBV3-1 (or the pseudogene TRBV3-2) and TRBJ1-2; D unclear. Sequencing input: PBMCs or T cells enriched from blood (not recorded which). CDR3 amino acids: CASSQEEGGRHGYTF. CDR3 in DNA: TGTGCCAGCAGCCAAGAGGAGGGAGGAAGGCATGGCTACACCTTC.